These 27 T cell receptor beta chains share one sample of origin, sequenced in a study of PD-L1 blockade in urothelial cancer. Time point defined: peripheral blood 6 weeks after treatment start. Profiled with immunoSEQ multiplex PCR; TCRdb holds only in-frame clones, not every one. The table shows 100,000 to 150,000 clones, with around 86% occurring only once. The starting material was PBMCs, obtained around atezolizumab (anti-PD-L1) treatment. The receptors stem from a man aged 50 to 60 with urothelial cancer.

This clone was observed a handful of times. The V gene is TRBV4-1, the J gene TRBJ2-7, with D possibly being TRBD2 (6 bases). The germline V and J ends were trimmed by 4 bases and 3 bases, with 13 bases remaining between them. Germline CDR1 and CDR2: MGHRA and YSYEKL. The length of the CDR3 is 14 residues. CDR3 in amino acids: CASSLIGTGYEQYF. DNA for the CDR3: TGCGCCAGCAGCCTGATTGGGACTGGCTACGAGCAGTACTTC.

This chain connects TRBV19 to TRBJ2-2; 7 bases match TRBD1. This CDR3 contains 16 residues. CDR1 and CDR2 from the germline V gene are LNHDA and SQIVND (reference sequence). The ends lost 6 bases at V and 4 bases at J; junction bases unmatched: 11. CDR3 sequence (DNA): TGTGCCAGTAGCAGAGGACAGGTGCTAAGCACCGGGGAGCTGTTTTTT. It is translated as CASSRGQVLSTGELFF.

This sequence joins TRBV6-1 and TRBJ2-3, with 8 positions matching TRBD1. The junction had 13 bases not matched to a gene; V was cut back by 2 bases and J by 3 bases. CDR1 and CDR2 (germline): MNHNS, SASEGT. The CDR3 totals 18 residues. The CDR3 DNA is TGTGCCAGCAGTGAAAGGGGCTGGACAGGGAGTTTGACAGATACGCAGTATTTT. It translates to CASSERGWTGSLTDTQYF.

The CDR3 spells CAWSVELRDTQYF. As DNA, the CDR3 is TGTGCCTGGAGTGTCGAGCTACGAGATACGCAGTATTTT. The chain links TRBV30 to TRBJ2-3; no firm D call. The germline gives CDR1 GTSNPN, CDR2 SVGIG (reference sequence). Trimming stripped 0 bases from V and 5 bases from J, with 9 bases between. The CDR3 is made up of 13 amino acids.

The chain carries TRBV21-1 and TRBJ1-1. TRBV21-1 is tagged as a pseudogene. The CDR3 has 15 residues. The DNA of the CDR3 is TGTGCCAGCAGCCCGAAGAGGCAACCGAACACTGAAGCTTTCTTT. Translating gives CASSPKRQPNTEAFF.

This chain's CDR3 is CASSSGEGRYNEQFF. The CDR3 nucleotides read TGCGCCAGCAGCTCCGGGGAGGGCCGCTACAATGAGCAGTTCTTC. The gene calls are TRBV5-1 and TRBJ2-1; 7 bases align to TRBD2. CDR1 is SGHRS, CDR2 YFSETQ, per germline. This CDR3 has 15 amino acids. The junction had 6 bases not matched to a gene; V was cut back by 3 bases and J by 3 bases.

The rearrangement joins TRBV5-4 to TRBJ2-1; 7 bases line up with TRBD2. The V gene end was trimmed by 4 bases and the J gene end by 3 bases; junction bases not matched to a gene: 13. Germline CDR1 and CDR2: SGHNT and YYREEE (reference sequence). The length of the CDR3 is 17 residues. CDR3 in DNA: TGTGCCAGCAGCCCGGCGGGCTCTACGGGAGGCTACAATGAGCAGTTCTTC. The encoded protein is CASSPAGSTGGYNEQFF. The full variable domain, rest sourced from reference TRBV5-4 and TRBJ2-1, is ETGVTQSPTHLIKTRGQQVTLRCSSQSGHNTVSWYQQALGQGPQFIFQYYREEENGRGNFPPRFSGLQFPNYSSELNVNALELDDSALYLCASSPAGSTGGYNEQFFGPGTRLTVL.

The chain employs TRBV19 and TRBJ2-7, with D possibly TRBD2 on 6 matching bases. The germline CDR1 and CDR2 sequences are LNHDA and SQIVND (reference sequence). CDR3 length: 13 amino acids. V lost 8 bases and J 7 bases, leaving 18 bases between the germline ends. The CDR3 DNA follows: TGTGCCAGTGGGACTCGCGGTCCTTTAGAGCAGTACTTC. It is translated as CASGTRGPLEQYF.

The chain employs TRBV28 and TRBJ1-2, with D perhaps matching TRBD1 (5 bases). The V gene's germline CDR1 is MDHEN and CDR2 SYDVKM. The germline V and J ends were trimmed by 2 bases and 2 bases, with 6 bases remaining between them. The CDR3 covers 13 residues. CDR3 nucleotide sequence: TGTGCCAGCAGTTTACGACAGAACTATGGCTACACCTTC. Amino acid sequence: CASSLRQNYGYTF.

The rearrangement uses TRBV30 and TRBJ2-2; D is possibly TRBD2 (6 bases). Germline CDR1 GTSNPN, CDR2 SVGIG (reference sequence). This CDR3 is built from 18 residues. Trimming cost V 4 bases and J 2 bases, with 23 bases left between them. CDR3 sequence: CAWTVGGFYGRNTGELFF. The CDR3 region has the DNA TGTGCCTGGACCGTAGGTGGGTTTTACGGGAGAAACACCGGGGAGCTGTTTTTT.

The chain recombines TRBV6-5 with TRBJ2-1; no definite D call. V was cut by 4 bases and J by 1 base, with 8 bases left in between. CDR3 size: 14 residues. Germline V gives CDR1 MNHEY, CDR2 SVGAGI. The chain's CDR3 is CASSLAESYNEQFF. The CDR3 bases are TGTGCCAGCAGTTTAGCTGAATCCTACAATGAGCAGTTCTTC.

The J gene is TRBJ1-2, the V gene TRBV19; TRBD1 might be the D (5 bases). V lost 7 bases to trimming and J lost 0 bases, with 12 bases between them. Per the germline V gene, CDR1 is LNHDA and CDR2 is SQIVND (reference sequence). This CDR3 region has 14 residues. CDR3 coding DNA: TGTGCCAGTACGGCCGACAGTACTAACTATGGCTACACCTTC. Amino acids: CASTADSTNYGYTF.

The J gene is TRBJ2-7, the V gene TRBV10-3; D uncertain. CDR3 length equals 13 residues. V lost 4 bases and J 4 bases, leaving 11 bases between the germline ends. Germline V CDR1 and CDR2: ENHRY, SYGVKD. DNA for the CDR3: TGTGCCATCAGTGGGCAGACTTTATACGAGCAGTACTTC. It is translated as CAISGQTLYEQYF.

This CDR3 reads CASSSAGQGFIEQYF. CDR3 nucleotide sequence: TGTGCCAGCAGCTCCGCGGGACAGGGATTTATCGAGCAGTACTTC. The chain carries TRBV7-9 and TRBJ2-7; 9 bases are a match to TRBD1. Germline loops: CDR1 SEHNR, CDR2 FQNEAQ (reference sequence). The CDR3 covers 15 residues. The V and J ends lost 4 bases and 6 bases, in that order; junction bases with no gene match: 10.

The rearrangement links TRBV5-1 to TRBJ2-7; no definite D call. The germline gives CDR1 SGHRS, CDR2 YFSETQ. Trimming stripped 0 bases from V and 2 bases from J, with 12 bases between. This CDR3 is 15 amino acids long. CDR3 bases: TGCGCCAGCAGCTTGGCATTCAACAATCCCTACGAGCAGTACTTC. This sequence encodes CASSLAFNNPYEQYF. The full variable domain, completed using reference TRBV5-1 and TRBJ2-7, is KAGVTQTPRYLIKTRGQQVTLSCSPISGHRSVSWYQQTPGQGLQFLFEYFSETQRNKGNFPGRFSGRQFSNSRSEMNVSTLELGDSALYLCASSLAFNNPYEQYFGPGTRLTVT.

The chain recombines TRBV5-6 with TRBJ2-1, with 7 bases identical to TRBD1. V trimming: 1 base; J trimming: 6 bases; junction bases outside the gene matches: 16. Germline assignment: CDR1 SGHDT and CDR2 YYEEEE. The CDR3 consists of 18 residues. This CDR3 is CASSLRRRGGDWTNEQFF. The CDR3 DNA reads as TGTGCCAGCAGCTTGAGGAGACGAGGGGGCGATTGGACCAATGAGCAGTTCTTC.

The chain is built from TRBV28 and TRBJ2-2, with 13 bases that match TRBD2. Germline CDR1 reads MDHEN; CDR2 reads SYDVKM. Trimming removed 7 bases from V and 5 bases from J; junction bases left unmatched: 13. This CDR3 comprises 18 residues. The CDR3 DNA sequence: TGTGCCAGCAAGCTCTGGACTAGCGGGAGAAAAGGGACCGGGGAGCTGTTTTTT. This sequence encodes CASKLWTSGRKGTGELFF.

The V and J genes are TRBV6-5 and TRBJ1-2; no firm D call. CDR3 size: 14 residues. V lost 6 bases and J 4 bases, leaving 15 bases between the germline ends. CDR1 MNHEY and CDR2 SVGAGI come from the germline V gene. The CDR3 region has the DNA TGTGCCAGCAGCTACGATGGGAGGAGCTATGGCTACACCTTC. Amino acids: CASSYDGRSYGYTF.

The chain links TRBV7-9 to TRBJ1-3; D gene unclear. This CDR3 has 14 residues. Germline assignment: CDR1 SEHNR and CDR2 FQNEAQ (reference sequence). With 0 bases removed from V and 4 bases from J, the gap between germline ends came to 7 bases. The CDR3 sequence is CASSLASRGNTIYF. CDR3 bases: TGTGCCAGCAGCTTAGCGAGCCGGGGAAACACCATATATTTT.

This rearrangement joins TRBV28 to TRBJ2-3; 12 bases agree with TRBD2. Germline CDR1 reads MDHEN; CDR2 reads SYDVKM. J lost 5 bases, V lost 2 bases, and 8 bases had no gene match. The CDR3 extends over 17 amino acids. The CDR3 nucleotides read TGTGCCAGCAGTTTACTAGCGGGAGGGCCCGGGGGAGATACGCAGTATTTT. Translating gives CASSLLAGGPGGDTQYF.

The chain employs TRBV5-1 and TRBJ2-1; D is undetermined. The germline V gene encodes CDR1 SGHRS and CDR2 YFSETQ. V lost 8 bases and J lost 1, with 13 bases in between. The CDR3 is 14 amino acids. CDR3 sequence: CARAQVKSYNEQFF. CDR3 DNA sequence: TGCGCCAGAGCTCAGGTTAAATCCTACAATGAGCAGTTCTTC.

The chain couples TRBV10-3 to TRBJ2-5, with 8 bases identical to TRBD2. Germline CDR1 ENHRY, CDR2 SYGVKD. V was clipped by 3 bases and J by 4 bases; unmatched bases: 7. The CDR3 is made up of 15 amino acids. For the CDR3, the DNA is TGTGCCATCAGTGAAGGAGCGGGAGCGGGAGAGACCCAGTACTTC. Translated: CAISEGAGAGETQYF.

The rearrangement uses TRBV5-1 and TRBJ2-2; D possibly corresponds to TRBD2 (6 bases). V gave up 0 bases and J gave up 5 bases, with 8 bases separating them. This CDR3 has 14 residues. Germline V gene sequence: CDR1 SGHRS, CDR2 YFSETQ. CDR3 region: CASSLVAVTGELFF. In DNA, the CDR3 is TGCGCCAGCAGCTTGGTAGCGGTGACCGGGGAGCTGTTTTTT.

The V call is TRBV6-1, the J call TRBJ2-2; TRBD2 agrees at 12 bases. The V and J ends lost 3 bases and 5 bases, in that order; junction bases with no gene match: 4. The CDR3 covers 16 residues. The V gene's germline CDR1 is MNHNS and CDR2 SASEGT. The CDR3 coding sequence is TGTGCCAGCAGTGAGACTAGCGGGAGAGGAACCGGGGAGCTGTTTTTT. Translating it yields CASSETSGRGTGELFF.

The V gene is TRBV5-1, the J gene TRBJ2-2; D remains unclear. Germline CDR1 is SGHRS and CDR2 is YFSETQ. The germline V and J ends were trimmed by 0 bases and 7 bases, with 13 bases remaining between them. The CDR3 spans 15 residues. The CDR3 sequence is CASSLEPLTSGELFF. The CDR3 nucleotides read TGCGCCAGCAGCTTGGAGCCTCTAACGAGCGGGGAGCTGTTTTTT.

This chain connects TRBV7-3 to TRBJ1-1; D ambiguous. The CDR3 has 14 residues. Trimming stripped 2 bases from V and 2 bases from J, with 9 bases between. Looked up from germline, CDR1 is SGHTA and CDR2 is FQGTGA. The CDR3 DNA follows: TGTGCCAGCAGCTTAGTTGCGGGAAACACTGAAGCTTTCTTT. This sequence encodes CASSLVAGNTEAFF.

This clone was seen just once. The genes are TRBV5-8 and TRBJ2-7; 8 nucleotides align to TRBD1. The CDR3 contains 15 residues. Trimming cost V 2 bases and J 2 bases; bases outside gene matches: 6. The V gene's germline CDR1 is SGHTS and CDR2 YDEGEE. CDR3 in amino acids: CASSFRGLTTYEQYF. As DNA, the CDR3 is TGTGCCAGCAGCTTCAGGGGGCTGACTACCTACGAGCAGTACTTC.